The 18 T cell receptor beta chains presented below share a single source sample, sequenced in a study of a mutant IDH1 vaccine in newly diagnosed glioma. Antigens of these TCRs are unknown. Time point denoted: week 47, end of study. Topical imiquimod accompanied each vaccine dose, which consisted of 300 ug of mutant IDH1 20-mer peptide. Libraries were prepared by immunoSEQ multiplex PCR; TCRdb keeps only in-frame clonotypes and omits some of them. The top ten hold 12% of the sample, which has 30,000 to 40,000 clones, just under 90% seen once. The sequenced sample was PBMCs, obtained from a glioma patient whose treatment included an IDH1 peptide vaccine. These receptors were obtained from a woman aged 30 to 39 with glioma.

The V and J genes are TRBV29-1 and TRBJ2-3, with D unclear. V was clipped by 4 bases and J by 2 bases, with 7 bases between them. Germline CDR1 SQVTM, CDR2 ANQGSEA. The CDR3 loop spans 12 amino acids. This chain's CDR3 is CSVAVLTDTQYF. The DNA for the CDR3 is TGCAGCGTTGCTGTTCTCACAGATACGCAGTATTTT.

Here the CDR3 DNA reads TGTGCCAGCAGCGTAGGAGGACAGGGACTGTACGAGCAGTACTTC. This codes for CASSVGGQGLYEQYF. This sequence joins TRBV9 and TRBJ2-7, with 8 bases identical to TRBD1. V was pared by 0 bases and J by 4 bases, with 6 bases of the junction left unmatched. The CDR3 totals 15 residues. Germline V gene lookup returns CDR1 SGDLS and CDR2 YYNGEE. The full variable domain, in which reference TRBV9 and TRBJ2-7 provide the parts outside the CDR3, is DSGVTQTPKHLITATGQRVTLRCSPRSGDLSVYWYQQSLDQGLQFLIQYYNGEERAKGNILERFSAQQFPDLHSELNLSSLELGDSALYFCASSVGGQGLYEQYFGPGTRLTVT.

The rearrangement joins TRBV18 to TRBJ2-3; 13 positions match TRBD2. V lost 8 bases and J lost 6; bases outside the gene matches: 5. This CDR3 region has 14 residues. Germline V gives CDR1 KGHSH, CDR2 LQKENI. The CDR3 protein is CASPSTSGGDTQYF. For the CDR3, the DNA is TGTGCCAGCCCATCGACTAGCGGGGGGGATACGCAGTATTTT.

This clone was detected only a few times. This chain connects TRBV6-5 to TRBJ2-1; D is perhaps TRBD2 (5 bases). CDR3 length: 15 amino acids. The germline V and J ends were trimmed by 0 bases and 3 bases, with 9 bases remaining between them. Germline-derived CDR1 and CDR2 are MNHEY and SVGAGI. CDR3 in amino acids: CASSYSTGNYNEQFF. The CDR3 DNA reads TGTGCCAGCAGTTACTCGACGGGAAACTACAATGAGCAGTTCTTC.

This rearrangement joins TRBV10-1 to TRBJ1-4, with 9 bases aligning to TRBD1. Germline trimming cut 6 bases from V and 6 bases from J; bases unmatched to any gene: 11. Germline V CDR1 and CDR2: WNHNN, SYGVQD (reference sequence). The CDR3 runs to 16 residues. The CDR3 spells CASSEPTGGPDEKLFF. The CDR3 DNA follows: TGCGCCAGCAGCGAACCGACAGGGGGTCCGGATGAAAAACTGTTTTTT.

The rearrangement uses TRBV11-2 and TRBJ1-4; D is ambiguous. Germline CDR1 SGHAT, CDR2 FQNNGV. Trimming cost V 9 bases and J 0 bases, with 14 bases left between them. The CDR3 loop spans 15 amino acids. The CDR3 region is CASRPYIATNEKLFF. In DNA, the CDR3 is TGTGCCAGTAGGCCCTACATTGCAACTAATGAAAAACTGTTTTTT. Combining the CDR3 with reference TRBV11-2 and TRBJ1-4 gives the whole variable domain EAGVAQSPRYKIIEKRQSVAFWCNPISGHATLYWYQQILGQGPKLLIQFQNNGVVDDSQLPKDRFSAERLKGVDSTLKIQPAKLEDSAVYLCASRPYIATNEKLFFGSGTQLSVL.

The V and J genes are TRBV19 and TRBJ1-5; TRBD1 might be the D (5 bases). CDR3 length: 14 residues. V lost 3 bases and J lost 7, with 13 bases in between. Germline V CDR1 and CDR2: LNHDA, SQIVND (reference sequence). DNA of the CDR3: TGTGCCAGTAGTATGGGGGGACCTAGACAGCCCCAGCATTTT. It yields the protein CASSMGGPRQPQHF.

This sequence joins TRBV6-5 and TRBJ1-1; tentative D call: TRBD1 (5 bases). Trimming took off 2 bases at V and 11 bases at J, with 15 bases between the two ends. The CDR3 contains 13 residues. Germline values: CDR1 MNHEY, CDR2 SVGAGI. The DNA of the CDR3 is TGTGCCAGCAGTTACATGACAGCGAAAGTGGCTTTCTTT. Amino acid sequence: CASSYMTAKVAFF.

V usage is TRBV4-1 and J usage is TRBJ1-2; the D gene is possibly TRBD1 (5 bases). This CDR3 is built from 14 residues. V shed 9 bases and J shed 4 bases, with 18 bases lying between them. CDR1 and CDR2 (germline): MGHRA, YSYEKL. In nucleotides, the CDR3 is TGCGCCAGTACTCTTGGGGGGGGTGGCTATGGCTACACCTTC. Residues: CASTLGGGGYGYTF.

The chain has TRBV2 and TRBJ2-7; 10 nucleotides agree with TRBD2. Looked up from germline, CDR1 is SNHLY and CDR2 is FYNNEI. The CDR3 covers 15 residues. The trim removed 8 bases at V and 3 bases at J, leaving 10 bases unmatched. The CDR3 DNA reads as TGTGCCAGCTGCGCCGAGCGGGGGGGCTTCTACGAGCAGTACTTC. Protein: CASCAERGGFYEQYF.

The rearrangement links TRBV6-5 to TRBJ1-2, with TRBD1 matching over 8 bases. Germline CDR1 reads MNHEY; CDR2 reads SVGAGI. With V trimmed by 2 bases and J by 2 bases, 1 base remained unmatched. The CDR3 runs to 14 residues. CDR3 amino acids: CASSYRQGNYGYTF. The CDR3 region has the DNA TGTGCCAGCAGTTACCGACAGGGGAACTATGGCTACACCTTC.

The rearrangement links TRBV13 to TRBJ2-7; 7 bases map to TRBD1. With V trimmed by 1 base and J by 4 bases, 10 bases remained unmatched. Germline V gene sequence: CDR1 PRHDT, CDR2 FYEKMQ (reference sequence). The CDR3 has 16 residues. For the CDR3, the DNA is TGTGCCAGCAGCTTAGTTATGGGGACAGAAGCTTACGAGCAGTACTTC. This sequence encodes CASSLVMGTEAYEQYF.

DNA of the CDR3: TGTGCCAGTAAGATAACAGGGCTTAGGGATGGCTACACCTTC. Protein sequence: CASKITGLRDGYTF. This sequence joins TRBV19 and TRBJ1-2, with D possibly matching TRBD1 (6 bases). The CDR3 has 14 residues. V dropped 7 bases and J dropped 6 bases, with 18 bases sitting between them. Germline V gives CDR1 LNHDA, CDR2 SQIVND (reference sequence).

The chain employs TRBV5-1 and TRBJ1-1, with no clear D. Germline V gives CDR1 SGHRS, CDR2 YFSETQ. V was cut by 0 bases and J by 8 bases, with 14 bases left in between. The CDR3 has 14 amino acids. CDR3 protein: CASSLAMESKEAFF. The DNA of the CDR3 is TGCGCCAGCAGCTTGGCCATGGAAAGTAAAGAAGCTTTCTTT. The whole variable domain, remainder taken from reference TRBV5-1 and TRBJ1-1, is KAGVTQTPRYLIKTRGQQVTLSCSPISGHRSVSWYQQTPGQGLQFLFEYFSETQRNKGNFPGRFSGRQFSNSRSEMNVSTLELGDSALYLCASSLAMESKEAFFGQGTRLTVV.

The V and J genes are TRBV5-1 and TRBJ1-2, with unresolved D. Germline loops: CDR1 SGHRS, CDR2 YFSETQ. This CDR3 is 15 amino acids long. V lost 7 bases to trimming and J lost 3 bases, with 19 bases between them. The CDR3 bases are TGCGCCAGCTCAGCTCAGGCAGGTCGGGACTATGGCTACACCTTC. Its translation is CASSAQAGRDYGYTF.

This chain joins TRBV27 and TRBJ1-6; possible D gene TRBD1, 5 bases. Germline CDR1 is MNHEY and CDR2 is SMNVEV (reference sequence). Trimming left V 4 bases short and J 11 bases short, with 18 bases between. The CDR3 is made up of 15 amino acids. CDR3: CASSSDHLGGTPLHF. CDR3 coding DNA: TGTGCCAGCAGTTCCGACCACCTCGGGGGGACACCCCTCCACTTT.

The chain links TRBV18 to TRBJ1-1, with D possibly matching TRBD1 (5 bases). Trimming pared 2 bases from V and 3 bases from J, leaving 13 bases between. CDR3 length: 15 amino acids. Germline CDR1 is KGHSH and CDR2 is LQKENI. CDR3 region: CASSPGTERYTEAFF. For the CDR3, the DNA is TGTGCCAGCTCACCAGGGACGGAGCGGTACACTGAAGCTTTCTTT.

The V gene is TRBV7-8, the J gene TRBJ1-6; tentative D call: TRBD1 (5 bases). V was shortened by 2 bases and J by 0 bases, with 11 bases between the two germline ends. The CDR3 totals 17 residues. CDR1 and CDR2 from the germline V gene are SGHVS and FQNEAQ. The CDR3 loop is CASSLKGGGSYNSPLHF. The CDR3 DNA reads as TGTGCCAGCAGCTTAAAGGGTGGGGGCTCCTATAATTCACCCCTCCACTTT. Full variable domain (remainder filled in from reference TRBV7-8 and TRBJ1-6): GAGVSQSPRYKVAKRGQDVALRCDPISGHVSLFWYQQALGQGPEFLTYFQNEAQLDKSGLPSDRFFAERPEGSVSTLKIQRTQQEDSAVYLCASSLKGGGSYNSPLHFGNGTRLTVT.